This paragraph reports one T cell receptor beta chain. This receptor's antigen is unknown. Base qualities are missing; no much larger clone stands one base away. The sample's treatment or condition label is to be understood as: approximately nine-day PBMC culture with coronavirus spike peptide pools or control peptides (ViraFEST assay). The study used the ViraFEST assay, which expanded antigen-specific T cells with peptide pools and then identified expanded clonotypes by TCR sequencing. Positive SARS-CoV-2 PCR tests in the convalescent patients dated from March to December 2020, before Alpha, Beta and Delta variants emerged in the United States. Each well held some 2 million PBMCs cultured in IMDM containing roughly 5% human AB serum and 9 to 10 IU/ml IL-2, with about 10 ug/ml peptide pools added. Half of the culture medium was replaced with fresh IL-2-containing medium on days 3 and 7. Once the cells had been in culture for less than 12 days, the EasySep CD4+ T cell isolation kit was used to isolate CD4+ T cells by negative selection. Ficoll-Paque Plus gradient centrifugation was used to isolate PBMCs from whole blood, and the isolated PBMCs were then either used fresh or cryopreserved at -140C. Culture conditions were generally each tested in triplicate wells.

Trimming accounts for 2 bases at V and 5 bases at J, while the number of junction bases matched to no gene is 5. Looking up the germline V gene yields CDR1 SGHVS and CDR2 FQNEAQ. The CDR3 contains 14 residues, cysteine and phenylalanine counted. CDR3 DNA only is kept here, 42 bases in frame from base 1. The library was prepared using PCR. TCR sequencing of DNA from cultured CD4+ T cells used the Oncomine TCR Beta short-read assay at the Johns Hopkins FTIC core. The QIAamp micro DNA kit was used to extract genomic DNA from the cultured CD4+ T cells. Oncomine TCR Beta libraries from cultured CD4+ T cells were pooled using unique dual indexes and sequenced on an Illumina iSeq 100. Per the authors' processing: Non-productive sequences were removed, and CDR3s that did not start with C, did not end with F or W, or were shorter than 7 amino acids were discarded. Antigen-specific clonotypes were identified with the MANAFEST web application by comparing peptide-stimulated wells with reference and other culture wells. To be called positive, a clone needed an FDR below 0.05, an odds ratio above 5, and a productive frequency above 0.1% in at least two of three replicate wells. A clonotype was classed as cross-reactive if the clonotype showed significant expansion both in SARS-CoV-2 spike wells and in at least one common cold coronavirus spike condition. Similarity between CDR3 sequences was evaluated in R version 3.6.1 using Levenshtein distances (stringdist) and unrooted phylogenetic trees (ape). TCRdb passed the public sequencing reads through fastp at Q25 and MiXCR, retaining productive beta sequences. Identical CDR3 protein sequences are pooled into one entry, listed with their most common genes and DNA. The authors' filters were not applied to this entry. Recorded for this sample are 15,000 to 20,000 distinct CDR3 sequences; around 50% of them occurred a single time. The ten most abundant clones make up roughly a tenth of the sample.

This record comes from a study of vaccination and CD4 T cells after COVID-19 (dated by TCRdb to between 2020 and 2023). The study in broad terms: Every convalescent patient had a positive nasal swab PCR test for SARS-CoV-2, with mild disease in nine patients and severe disease in one. In the convalescent cohort there were six males and four females, among whom were two Hispanic individuals, seven Caucasians, two Asians and one multiracial person. Post-vaccine blood samples were obtained a median of approximately 74 days after the second vaccine dose, with a range of roughly 14 to 241 days. For stimulating the cultures, overlapping spike peptide pools were used, derived from SARS-CoV-2 as well as from the common cold coronaviruses HCoV-NL63, HCoV-OC43 and HCoV-229E. The spike-specific CD4+ TCR repertoire was compared before and after mRNA vaccination in 10 to 11 COVID-19 convalescent patients and several infection-naive healthy vaccine recipients. Post-COVID blood samples were collected from convalescent patients a median of approximately 93 days after diagnosis, with a range of about 35 to 161 days. As controls, cultures received a CEFX viral epitope pool (the positive control), an HIV-1 Nef peptide pool (the negative control), or no peptide at all. Two doses of either the Pfizer-BioNTech BNT162b2 vaccine (n=8) or the Moderna mRNA-1273 vaccine (n=2) were administered to participants. Results and caveats for the whole study, not just this receptor: Among convalescent patients, a median 86.3% of the SARS-CoV-2-reactive clones seen after vaccination appeared only after vaccination, which suggests priming specific to the vaccine. Of the vaccine-specific clones in convalescent patients, 304 of 307, or nearly all, reacted only to SARS-CoV-2 spike and did not cross-react with common cold coronaviruses. Although the median number of SARS-CoV-2-reactive clonotypes went up from some 23 after infection to about 38 after vaccination, the increase was not significant. The study included relatively few convalescent patients and did not analyze early timepoints after natural infection.

The specimen was CD4+ T cells from blood, cultured in vitro. The chain links TRBV7-8 with TRBJ1-1; 7 junctional bases match TRBD1. The receptor's source is a human donor who had recovered from COVID-19. The DNA sequence is as follows: TGTGCCAGCAGCTTATACAGGGGAACGACTGAAGCTTTCTTT. Translation gives CASSLYRGTTEAFF.